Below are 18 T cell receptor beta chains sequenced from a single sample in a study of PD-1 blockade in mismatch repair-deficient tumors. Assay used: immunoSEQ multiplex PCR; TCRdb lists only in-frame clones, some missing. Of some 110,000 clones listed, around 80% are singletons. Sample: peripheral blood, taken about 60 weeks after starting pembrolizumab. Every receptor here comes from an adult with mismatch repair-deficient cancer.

Written as DNA, the CDR3 is TGTGCCAGCAATCTTCGGGCGGGGCCCTACGAGCAGTACTTC. Translation gives CASNLRAGPYEQYF. The chain couples TRBV6-5 to TRBJ2-7; possible D gene TRBD2, 6 bases. The germline CDR1 and CDR2 sequences are MNHEY and SVGAGI. V lost 7 bases, J lost 2 bases, and 15 bases lay in between. The CDR3 spans 14 residues.

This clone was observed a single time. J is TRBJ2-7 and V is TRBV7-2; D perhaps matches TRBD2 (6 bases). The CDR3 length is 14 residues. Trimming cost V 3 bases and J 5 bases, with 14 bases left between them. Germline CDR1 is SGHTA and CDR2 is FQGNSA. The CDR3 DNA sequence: TGTGCCAGCAGCTTCGACATGGCTAGCGACGAGCAGTACTTC. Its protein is CASSFDMASDEQYF.

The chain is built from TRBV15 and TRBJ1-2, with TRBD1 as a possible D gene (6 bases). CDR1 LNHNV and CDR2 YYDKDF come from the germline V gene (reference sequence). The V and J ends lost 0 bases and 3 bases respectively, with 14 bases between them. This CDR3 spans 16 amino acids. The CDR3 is CATSRDGQGRYYGYTF. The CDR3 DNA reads TGTGCCACCAGCAGAGATGGGCAGGGGAGGTACTATGGCTACACCTTC. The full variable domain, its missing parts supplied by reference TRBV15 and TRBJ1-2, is DAMVIQNPRYQVTQFGKPVTLSCSQTLNHNVMYWYQQKSSQAPKLLFHYYDKDFNNEADTPDNFQSRRPNTSFCFLDIRSPGLGDTAMYLCATSRDGQGRYYGYTFGSGTRLTVV.

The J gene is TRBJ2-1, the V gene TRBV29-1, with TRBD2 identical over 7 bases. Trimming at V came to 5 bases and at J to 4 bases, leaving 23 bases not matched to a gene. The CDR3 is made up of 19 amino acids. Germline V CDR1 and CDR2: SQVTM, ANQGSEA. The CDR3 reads CSVSRSGKVFQTRYNEQFF. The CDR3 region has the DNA TGCAGCGTTTCGAGGAGCGGGAAGGTCTTTCAAACTAGGTACAATGAGCAGTTCTTC.

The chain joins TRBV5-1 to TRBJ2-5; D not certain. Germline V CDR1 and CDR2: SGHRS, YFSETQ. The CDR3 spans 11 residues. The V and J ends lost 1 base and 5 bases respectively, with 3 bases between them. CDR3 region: CASSLSETQYF. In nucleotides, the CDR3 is TGCGCCAGCAGCTTGTCTGAGACCCAGTACTTC. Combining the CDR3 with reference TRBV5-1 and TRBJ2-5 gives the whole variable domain KAGVTQTPRYLIKTRGQQVTLSCSPISGHRSVSWYQQTPGQGLQFLFEYFSETQRNKGNFPGRFSGRQFSNSRSEMNVSTLELGDSALYLCASSLSETQYFGPGTRLLVL.

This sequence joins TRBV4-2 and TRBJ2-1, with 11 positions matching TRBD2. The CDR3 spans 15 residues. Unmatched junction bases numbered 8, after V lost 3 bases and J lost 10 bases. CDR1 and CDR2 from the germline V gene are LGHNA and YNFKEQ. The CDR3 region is CASSHTSGSFGEQFF. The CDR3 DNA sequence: TGTGCCAGCAGCCACACTAGCGGGAGCTTTGGAGAGCAGTTCTTC.

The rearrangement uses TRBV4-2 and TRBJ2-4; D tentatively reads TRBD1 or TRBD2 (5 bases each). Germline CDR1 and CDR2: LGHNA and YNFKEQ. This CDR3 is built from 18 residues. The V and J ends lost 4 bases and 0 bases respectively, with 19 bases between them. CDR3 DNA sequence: TGTGCCAGCAGCCGAGGGGACGTCGCTACCCTAGCCAAAAACATTCAGTACTTC. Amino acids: CASSRGDVATLAKNIQYF.

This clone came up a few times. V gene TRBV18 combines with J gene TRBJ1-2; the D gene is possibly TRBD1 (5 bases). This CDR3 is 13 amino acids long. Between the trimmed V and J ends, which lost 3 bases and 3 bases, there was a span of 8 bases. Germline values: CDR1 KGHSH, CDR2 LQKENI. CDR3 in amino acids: CASSPSQDYGYTF. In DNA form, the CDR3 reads TGTGCCAGCTCACCGTCACAGGACTATGGCTACACCTTC. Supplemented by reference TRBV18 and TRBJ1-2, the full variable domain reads NAGVMQNPRHLVRRRGQEARLRCSPMKGHSHVYWYRQLPEEGLKFMVYLQKENIIDESGMPKERFSAEFPKEGPSILRIQQVVRGDSAAYFCASSPSQDYGYTFGSGTRLTVV.

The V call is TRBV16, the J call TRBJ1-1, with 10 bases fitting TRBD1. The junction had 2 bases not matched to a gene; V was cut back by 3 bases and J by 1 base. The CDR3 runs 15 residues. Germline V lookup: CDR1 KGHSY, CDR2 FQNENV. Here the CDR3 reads CASSQTGGQNTEAFF. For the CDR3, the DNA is TGTGCCAGCAGCCAGACAGGGGGCCAGAACACTGAAGCTTTCTTT.

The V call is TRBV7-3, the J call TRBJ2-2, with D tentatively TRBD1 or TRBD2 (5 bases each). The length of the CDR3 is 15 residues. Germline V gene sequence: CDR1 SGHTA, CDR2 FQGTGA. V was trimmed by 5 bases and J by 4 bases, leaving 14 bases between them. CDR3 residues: CASSPQSGRTGELFF. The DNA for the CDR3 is TGTGCCAGCAGCCCCCAGTCGGGACGCACCGGGGAGCTGTTTTTT.

The CDR3 DNA sequence: TGTGCCAGCAGCTTTAACACAGATACGCAGTATTTT. Residues: CASSFNTDTQYF. The V and J genes are TRBV11-2 and TRBJ2-3; D ambiguous. Trimming cost V 3 bases and J 2 bases, with 3 bases left between them. The CDR3 has 12 amino acids. CDR1 SGHAT and CDR2 FQNNGV come from the germline V gene.

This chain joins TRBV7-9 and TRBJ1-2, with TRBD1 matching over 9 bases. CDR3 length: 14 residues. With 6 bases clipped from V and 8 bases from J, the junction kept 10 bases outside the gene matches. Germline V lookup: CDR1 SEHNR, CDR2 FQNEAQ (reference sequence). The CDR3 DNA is TGTGCCAGCAGTTGGGGGACAGGGAGTACGGGCTACACCTTC. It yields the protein CASSWGTGSTGYTF.

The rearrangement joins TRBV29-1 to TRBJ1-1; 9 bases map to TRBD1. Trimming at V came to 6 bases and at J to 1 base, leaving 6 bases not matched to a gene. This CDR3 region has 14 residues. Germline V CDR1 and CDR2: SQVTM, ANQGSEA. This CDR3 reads CSVMTGGGNTEAFF. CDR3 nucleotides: TGCAGCGTGATGACAGGGGGTGGGAACACTGAAGCTTTCTTT.

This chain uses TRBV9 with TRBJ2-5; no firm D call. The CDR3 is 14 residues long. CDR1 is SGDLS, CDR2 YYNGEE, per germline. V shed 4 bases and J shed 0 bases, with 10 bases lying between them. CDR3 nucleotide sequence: TGTGCCAGCAGCCCCCGCCGGGACCAAGAGACCCAGTACTTC. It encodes CASSPRRDQETQYF.

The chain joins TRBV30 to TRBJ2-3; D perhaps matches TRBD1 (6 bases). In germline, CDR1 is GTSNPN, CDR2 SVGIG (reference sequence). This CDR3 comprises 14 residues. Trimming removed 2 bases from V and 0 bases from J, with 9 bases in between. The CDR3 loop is CAWSRGFSTDTQYF. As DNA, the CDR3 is TGTGCCTGGAGTAGGGGGTTCAGCACAGATACGCAGTATTTT.

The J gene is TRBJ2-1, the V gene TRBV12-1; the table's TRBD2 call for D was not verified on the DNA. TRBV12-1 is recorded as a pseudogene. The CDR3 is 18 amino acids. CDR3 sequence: CASSFALSGNSSYNEQFF. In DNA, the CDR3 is TGTGCCAGCAGCTTTGCTTTGAGCGGGAATAGCTCCTACAATGAGCAGTTCTTC.

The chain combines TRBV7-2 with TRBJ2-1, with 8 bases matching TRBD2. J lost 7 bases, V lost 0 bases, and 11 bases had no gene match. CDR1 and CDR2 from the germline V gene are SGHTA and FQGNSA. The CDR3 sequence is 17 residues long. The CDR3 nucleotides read TGTGCCAGCAGCTTAGCGATTTACGGGAGGGCCAATAATGAGCAGTTCTTC. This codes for CASSLAIYGRANNEQFF.

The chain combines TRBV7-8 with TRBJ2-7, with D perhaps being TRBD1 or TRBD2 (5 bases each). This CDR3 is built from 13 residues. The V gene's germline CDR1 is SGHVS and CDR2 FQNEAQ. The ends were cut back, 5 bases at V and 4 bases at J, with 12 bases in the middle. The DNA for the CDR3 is TGTGCCAGCAGCACCATGGGGGTATACGAGCAGTACTTC. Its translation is CASSTMGVYEQYF.